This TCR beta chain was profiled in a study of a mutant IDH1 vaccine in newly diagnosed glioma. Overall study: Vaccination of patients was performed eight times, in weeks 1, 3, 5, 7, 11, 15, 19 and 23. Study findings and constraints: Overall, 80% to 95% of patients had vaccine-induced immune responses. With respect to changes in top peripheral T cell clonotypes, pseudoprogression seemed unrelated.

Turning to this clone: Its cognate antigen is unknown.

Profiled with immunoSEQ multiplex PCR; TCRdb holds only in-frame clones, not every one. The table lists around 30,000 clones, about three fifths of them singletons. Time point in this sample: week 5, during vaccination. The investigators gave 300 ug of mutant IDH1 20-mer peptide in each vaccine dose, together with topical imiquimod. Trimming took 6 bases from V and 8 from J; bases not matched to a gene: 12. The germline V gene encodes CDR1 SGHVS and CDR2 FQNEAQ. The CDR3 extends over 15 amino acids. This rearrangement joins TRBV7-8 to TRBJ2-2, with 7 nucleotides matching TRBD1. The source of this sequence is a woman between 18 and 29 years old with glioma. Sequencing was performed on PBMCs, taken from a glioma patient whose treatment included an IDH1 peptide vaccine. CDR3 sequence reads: CASSTRQGNVGELFF. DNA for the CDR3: TGTGCCAGCAGTACCAGACAGGGTAACGTTGGGGAGCTGTTTTTT.